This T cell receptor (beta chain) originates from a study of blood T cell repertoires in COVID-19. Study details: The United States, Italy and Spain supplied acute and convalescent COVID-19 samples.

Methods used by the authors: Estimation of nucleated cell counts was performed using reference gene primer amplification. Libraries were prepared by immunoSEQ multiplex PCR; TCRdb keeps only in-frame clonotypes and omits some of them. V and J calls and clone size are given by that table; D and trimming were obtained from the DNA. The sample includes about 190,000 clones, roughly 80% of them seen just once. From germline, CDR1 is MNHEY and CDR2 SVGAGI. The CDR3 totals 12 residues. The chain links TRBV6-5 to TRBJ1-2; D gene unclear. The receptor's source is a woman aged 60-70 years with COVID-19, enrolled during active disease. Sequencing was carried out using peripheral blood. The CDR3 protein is CATTSVYYGYTF. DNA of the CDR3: TGTGCGACGACATCGGTCTACTATGGCTACACCTTC.